The rows below give T cell receptor beta chains drawn from one sample of a study of Ad26.COV2.S vaccination and SARS-CoV-2 variants. Libraries were prepared by immunoSEQ multiplex PCR; TCRdb keeps only in-frame clonotypes and omits some of them. Of 350,000 to 400,000 clones in the sample, about 88% were seen once. The sample in question was peripheral blood, obtained in a trial of Ad26.COV2.S vaccine versus placebo. These receptors came from a person aged 18-65 years who received the Ad26.COV2.S COVID-19 vaccine or a placebo. Each CDR3 is given with its conserved first and last residue. Fields, in order: clone size, D gene, V gene, J gene, CDR3 DNA, CDR3 protein. D genes are given only for firm matches. The size field is filled for only some rows; it gives once, few, many or a size class.

abundance: NA
d_gene: NA
v_gene: TRBV28
j_gene: TRBJ2-4
CDR3nt: TGTGCCAGCAGCCCCCCGGCGGACTCTAAAAACATTCAGTACTTC
CDR3aa: CASSPPADSKNIQYF

abundance: NA
d_gene: TRBD1
v_gene: TRBV4-1
j_gene: TRBJ1-4
CDR3nt: TGCGCCAGCAGCCAAGAATATGGGACAGGGACAAATGAAAAACTGTTTTTT
CDR3aa: CASSQEYGTGTNEKLFF

abundance: NA
d_gene: TRBD2
v_gene: TRBV7-2
j_gene: TRBJ2-3
CDR3nt: TGTGCCAGCAGCCGCGATAGCGGGAGCACAGATACGCAGTATTTT
CDR3aa: CASSRDSGSTDTQYF

abundance: NA
d_gene: TRBD2
v_gene: TRBV5-1
j_gene: TRBJ2-5
CDR3nt: TGCGCCAGCAGCTGGACTAGCGGGAGCCAAGAGACCCAGTACTTC
CDR3aa: CASSWTSGSQETQYF

abundance: NA
d_gene: NA
v_gene: TRBV14
j_gene: TRBJ2-3
CDR3nt: TGTGCCAGCAGCCAAGACCTTGGCGGTACGCAGTATTTT
CDR3aa: CASSQDLGGTQYF

abundance: NA
d_gene: NA
v_gene: TRBV5-1
j_gene: TRBJ2-7
CDR3nt: TGCGCCAGCAGCTTGGGACAGGTACCGAGAGCCGAGCAGTACTTC
CDR3aa: CASSLGQVPRAEQYF

abundance: NA
d_gene: TRBD1
v_gene: TRBV5-1
j_gene: TRBJ2-5
CDR3nt: TGCGCCAGCAGCTTCACCGGGACAGTCCAAGAGACCCAGTACTTC
CDR3aa: CASSFTGTVQETQYF

abundance: NA
d_gene: NA
v_gene: TRBV5-4
j_gene: TRBJ1-3
CDR3nt: TGTGCCAGCAGCTCTCGTACCTCTGGAAACACCATATATTTT
CDR3aa: CASSSRTSGNTIYF

abundance: NA
d_gene: TRBD2
v_gene: TRBV6-5
j_gene: TRBJ2-3
CDR3nt: TGTGCCAGCAGTTCCGGGACTAGCGGCACAGATACGCAGTATTTT
CDR3aa: CASSSGTSGTDTQYF

abundance: NA
d_gene: NA
v_gene: TRBV5-1
j_gene: TRBJ2-5
CDR3nt: TGCGCCAGCAGCTTGGTGGACAGCGCCACCCTGGAAGAGACCCAGTACTTC
CDR3aa: CASSLVDSATLEETQYF

abundance: NA
d_gene: NA
v_gene: TRBV4-1
j_gene: TRBJ2-4
CDR3nt: TGCGCCAGCAGCCAAGTAGGCCGGGGAAACATTCAGTACTTC
CDR3aa: CASSQVGRGNIQYF

abundance: NA
d_gene: NA
v_gene: TRBV7-2
j_gene: TRBJ2-7
CDR3nt: TGTGCCAGCAGCTCCCCGGGGTTAGCCTACGAGCAGTACTTC
CDR3aa: CASSSPGLAYEQYF

abundance: NA
d_gene: TRBD2
v_gene: TRBV5-1
j_gene: TRBJ2-3
CDR3nt: TGCGCCAGCAGCTCTGGACTAGCGGGAGCCTCAGATACGCAGTATTTT
CDR3aa: CASSSGLAGASDTQYF

abundance: NA
d_gene: TRBD1
v_gene: TRBV28
j_gene: TRBJ1-2
CDR3nt: TGTGCCAGCAGTTCACTCGGTGGGGGACAGGGCTACACCTTC
CDR3aa: CASSSLGGGQGYTF

abundance: NA
d_gene: TRBD2
v_gene: TRBV28
j_gene: TRBJ2-7
CDR3nt: TGTGCCAGCAGTTTATTTACTAGCGGGAGGGTAGTCGAGCAGTACTTC
CDR3aa: CASSLFTSGRVVEQYF

abundance: NA
d_gene: NA
v_gene: TRBV27
j_gene: TRBJ2-7
CDR3nt: TGTGCCAGCAGCCTTACAGGGGAGGGAGAAGAGCAGTACTTC
CDR3aa: CASSLTGEGEEQYF

abundance: NA
d_gene: TRBD2
v_gene: TRBV7-3
j_gene: TRBJ2-3
CDR3nt: TGTGCCAGCAGCCTAGCGGGAGGCGAACCAGATACGCAGTATTTT
CDR3aa: CASSLAGGEPDTQYF

abundance: NA
d_gene: TRBD1
v_gene: TRBV7-9
j_gene: TRBJ2-7
CDR3nt: TGTGCCAGCAGCTTAGGGACAGGGGCCTACGAGCAGTACTTC
CDR3aa: CASSLGTGAYEQYF

abundance: NA
d_gene: NA
v_gene: TRBV19
j_gene: TRBJ2-3
CDR3nt: TGTGCCAGTAGTATAGTTGAGGGGCCCGGGTCGGATACGCAGTATTTT
CDR3aa: CASSIVEGPGSDTQYF

abundance: few
d_gene: TRBD2
v_gene: TRBV30
j_gene: TRBJ2-7
CDR3nt: TGTGCCTGCACCGGGACTAGCGGGAAGTGGGGGTTGAGCGAGCAGTACTTC
CDR3aa: CACTGTSGKWGLSEQYF

abundance: NA
d_gene: TRBD1
v_gene: TRBV2
j_gene: TRBJ2-5
CDR3nt: TGTGCCAGCAGCCCCCGGGACAGATTCCAAGAGACCCAGTACTTC
CDR3aa: CASSPRDRFQETQYF

abundance: NA
d_gene: NA
v_gene: TRBV6-4
j_gene: TRBJ2-1
CDR3nt: TGTGCCAGCAGTGAACAACTTCTAGGTTCGTATGAGCAGTTCTTC
CDR3aa: CASSEQLLGSYEQFF